Following are 27 T cell receptor beta chains from one sample sequenced in a study of chemoradiotherapy in HPV16-positive cancers. The method was immunoSEQ multiplex PCR; TCRdb's version includes in-frame clones alone and lacks a portion of them. The repertoire has some 7,400 clones, around four fifths of them found once; the top ten carry less than 8%. The sample consisted of tumor tissue, taken from a patient who underwent chemoradiotherapy. These TCRs come from a human donor with HPV-associated anogenital cancer.

In regard to this clone: The sample has other DNA sequences that encode this CDR3 too. The chain uses TRBV20-1 and TRBJ1-1; D gene unclear. The V gene's germline CDR1 is DFQATT and CDR2 SNEGSKA (reference sequence). Deletions cut 5 bases from V and 2 bases from J, with 6 bases between. The CDR3 runs 11 residues. The CDR3, as DNA: TGCAGTGCTCGGGTTAACACTGAAGCTTTCTTT. As protein: CSARVNTEAFF.

This clone was counted between two and nine times. This chain uses TRBV13 with TRBJ1-4, with 8 bases lining up with TRBD1. Looked up from germline, CDR1 is PRHDT and CDR2 is FYEKMQ (reference sequence). The CDR3 totals 14 residues. The trim removed 3 bases at V and 7 bases at J, leaving 4 bases unmatched. CDR3 sequence (DNA): TGTGCCAGCAGCTTCAGGACAGGGACTGAAAAACTGTTTTTT. It encodes CASSFRTGTEKLFF.

This chain joins TRBV7-9 and TRBJ2-7; TRBD2 matches 9 bases. Germline V lookup: CDR1 SEHNR, CDR2 FQNEAQ (reference sequence). The CDR3 runs to 16 residues. Trimming at V came to 5 bases and at J to 2 bases, leaving 10 bases not matched to a gene. The CDR3 DNA reads TGTGCCAGCAGCCATAAGGGGACTAGCCGAACCTACGAGCAGTACTTC. It is translated as CASSHKGTSRTYEQYF.

The V and J genes are TRBV5-6 and TRBJ2-5; 9 bases map to TRBD2. After removal of 0 bases from V and 2 bases from J, the junction contained 2 bases not matched to a gene. The CDR3 runs 15 residues. Germline CDR1 is SGHDT and CDR2 is YYEEEE. CDR3 amino acids: CASSLELAGQETQYF. The CDR3 nucleotides are TGTGCCAGCAGCTTGGAGCTAGCGGGGCAAGAGACCCAGTACTTC.

J is TRBJ1-2 and V is TRBV5-1; D not resolved. The germline gives CDR1 SGHRS, CDR2 YFSETQ. The CDR3 extends over 13 amino acids. V gave up 6 bases and J gave up 8 bases, with 17 bases separating them. The CDR3 DNA is TGCGCCAGCACCTACGAGTCAGAGGGCGGCTACACCTTC. It translates to CASTYESEGGYTF.

The V gene is TRBV7-9, the J gene TRBJ2-4; D call uncertain. CDR1 and CDR2 (germline): SEHNR, FQNEAQ (reference sequence). The CDR3 length is 12 residues. V lost 4 bases to trimming and J lost 7 bases, with 8 bases between them. The CDR3 is CASSSIRNIQYF. Written as DNA, the CDR3 is TGTGCCAGCAGCTCGATCAGGAACATTCAGTACTTC.

J is TRBJ1-1 and V is TRBV6-1; the D gene is possibly TRBD1 (6 bases). The CDR3 spans 18 residues. CDR1 and CDR2 from the germline V gene are MNHNS and SASEGT. Trimming stripped 2 bases from V and 5 bases from J, with 24 bases between. As DNA, the CDR3 is TGTGCCAGCAGTGAACATTTCCCCGGCAGGGGAGGAGGGACTGAAGCTTTCTTT. Protein: CASSEHFPGRGGGTEAFF.

The genes are TRBV11-2 and TRBJ2-5, with D unclear. Germline V gives CDR1 SGHAT, CDR2 FQNNGV. This CDR3 is built from 14 residues. The V and J ends lost 1 base and 1 base respectively, with 7 bases between them. The CDR3 DNA reads TGTGCCAGCAGCTTAGGACATATCCAAGAGACCCAGTACTTC. Its translation: CASSLGHIQETQYF.

The rearrangement joins TRBV4-2 to TRBJ1-2, with D unresolved. The germline V gene encodes CDR1 LGHNA and CDR2 YNFKEQ. The ends were cut back, 0 bases at V and 8 bases at J, with 16 bases in the middle. The CDR3 has 15 residues. In DNA form, the CDR3 reads TGTGCCAGCAGCCAAGACGGTCCGAGGAGTGGGGGCTACACCTTC. This translates into CASSQDGPRSGGYTF.

This clone showed up just a few times. The chain joins TRBV7-9 to TRBJ1-2; D ambiguous. V lost 1 base, J lost 0 bases, and 12 bases lay in between. CDR1 SEHNR and CDR2 FQNEAQ come from the germline V gene (reference sequence). The CDR3 has 16 amino acids. This CDR3 is CASSLETTGTNYGYTF. The CDR3 bases are TGTGCCAGCAGCTTAGAAACGACGGGAACTAACTATGGCTACACCTTC.

This chain's CDR3 is CASSLGDRSVEQYF. CDR3 nucleotide sequence: TGCGCCAGCAGCTTGGGGGACAGAAGCGTCGAGCAGTACTTC. The rearrangement links TRBV5-1 to TRBJ2-7; 7 nucleotides match TRBD1. V gave up 0 bases and J gave up 6 bases; unmatched junction bases: 6. CDR1 is SGHRS, CDR2 YFSETQ, per germline. The CDR3 loop spans 14 amino acids.

The chain links TRBV30 to TRBJ2-5; 12 bases match TRBD2. CDR1 GTSNPN and CDR2 SVGIG come from the germline V gene (reference sequence). The trim removed 0 bases at V and 1 base at J, leaving 15 bases unmatched. The CDR3 covers 20 residues. This CDR3 reads CAWSVPPGLAGRLGQETQYF. The CDR3 DNA follows: TGTGCCTGGAGTGTACCCCCCGGACTAGCGGGGCGACTAGGCCAAGAGACCCAGTACTTC.

This clone was observed a single time. The chain links TRBV27 to TRBJ2-5, with 9 bases that match TRBD1. Germline CDR1 reads MNHEY; CDR2 reads SMNVEV (reference sequence). The V and J ends lost 4 bases and 5 bases, in that order; junction bases with no gene match: 8. The CDR3 has 15 residues. CDR3 coding DNA: TGTGCCAGCAGTTCTGGACAGGGGTTGGCCGAGACCCAGTACTTC. Its protein is CASSSGQGLAETQYF.

DNA of the CDR3: TGTGCCAGCAGCCAGGCGGGCCCGATCGCGGCCTACAATGAGCAGTTCTTC. Translation gives CASSQAGPIAAYNEQFF. The chain uses TRBV5-4 and TRBJ2-1, with TRBD2 as a possible D gene (5 bases). Germline values: CDR1 SGHNT, CDR2 YYREEE (reference sequence). Trimming took 4 bases from V and 2 from J, leaving 19 bases between them. CDR3 length: 17 amino acids.

The chain employs TRBV6-5 and TRBJ1-1; D not certain. Trimming stripped 7 bases from V and 4 bases from J, with 16 bases between. Germline values: CDR1 MNHEY, CDR2 SVGAGI. The CDR3 has 14 residues. CDR3 region: CASTQTGRSTEAFF. The CDR3 nucleotides are TGTGCCAGCACCCAAACGGGCCGAAGCACTGAAGCTTTCTTT.

The chain uses TRBV11-2 and TRBJ2-3; D not resolved. This CDR3 has 11 amino acids. Germline CDR1 is SGHAT and CDR2 is FQNNGV. V was shortened by 8 bases and J by 6 bases, with 9 bases between the two germline ends. CDR3: CASGPLDTQYF. In DNA form, the CDR3 reads TGTGCCAGCGGCCCCCTGGATACGCAGTATTTT.

This clone was picked up a small number of times. V and J are TRBV10-3 and TRBJ1-3, with a possible D match to TRBD1 (6 bases). The CDR3 consists of 17 residues. Germline CDR1 is ENHRY and CDR2 is SYGVKD. Between the trimmed V and J ends, which lost 2 bases and 2 bases, there was a span of 16 bases. CDR3 amino acids: CAISEGLRGGTGNTIYF. The CDR3 DNA reads as TGTGCCATCAGTGAGGGTCTGCGCGGGGGCACTGGAAACACCATATATTTT.

This clone turned up a few times. V usage is TRBV19 and J usage is TRBJ2-7; TRBD1 is a possible D gene (5 bases). This CDR3 comprises 14 residues. The germline V and J ends were trimmed by 9 bases and 0 bases, with 15 bases remaining between them. Germline-derived CDR1 and CDR2 are LNHDA and SQIVND (reference sequence). For the CDR3, the DNA is TGTGCCAGCAGAACACAGGTTAGCTCCTACGAGCAGTACTTC. Its protein product is CASRTQVSSYEQYF.

CDR3 amino acids: CASTPGLEVTQYF. CDR3 sequence (DNA): TGTGCCAGCACTCCGGGACTAGAGGTGACCCAGTACTTC. The rearrangement uses TRBV2 and TRBJ2-5, with TRBD2 matching 8 bases. The CDR3 is made up of 13 amino acids. The junction had 8 bases not matched to a gene; V was cut back by 7 bases and J by 7 bases. The V gene's germline CDR1 is SNHLY and CDR2 FYNNEI.

This clone was counted a single time. The rearrangement uses TRBV5-1 and TRBJ2-5, with 7 bases matching TRBD1. V was pared by 3 bases and J by 2 bases, with 7 bases of the junction left unmatched. CDR3 length: 15 amino acids. The V gene's germline CDR1 is SGHRS and CDR2 YFSETQ. CDR3 nucleotides: TGCGCCAGCAGCTGGCCGGGACAGCGGCAAGAGACCCAGTACTTC. This sequence encodes CASSWPGQRQETQYF.

This clone came up a few times. J is TRBJ1-2 and V is TRBV4-2, with 11 bases fitting TRBD1. The germline V gene has CDR1 LGHNA and CDR2 YNFKEQ. CDR3 size: 14 residues. Unmatched junction bases numbered 3, after V lost 5 bases and J lost 4 bases. The CDR3 DNA reads as TGTGCCAGCAGCTCCGGGACAGGGGGCTATGGCTACACCTTC. This codes for CASSSGTGGYGYTF.

The chain uses TRBV30 and TRBJ1-2, with a weak D call TRBD1 (6 bases). Germline V CDR1 and CDR2: GTSNPN, SVGIG (reference sequence). The ends were cut back, 4 bases at V and 8 bases at J, with 20 bases in the middle. This CDR3 is 14 amino acids long. CDR3: CAWNGGARVGGYTF. The DNA of the CDR3 is TGTGCCTGGAATGGGGGCGCGAGGGTTGGAGGCTACACCTTC. The entire variable domain, with the rest obtained from reference TRBV30 and TRBJ1-2, is as follows: SQTIHQWPATLVQPVGSPLSLECTVEGTSNPNLYWYRQAAGRGLQLLFYSVGIGQISSEVPQNLSASRPQDRQFILSSKKLLLSDSGFYLCAWNGGARVGGYTFGSGTRLTVV.

This sequence joins TRBV9 and TRBJ2-3; 7 nucleotides align to TRBD2. J gave up 2 bases and V 4 bases, and 7 bases lay outside the gene matches. Germline V gene sequence: CDR1 SGDLS, CDR2 YYNGEE. The CDR3 length is 15 residues. The CDR3 is CASSRSGALTDTQYF. CDR3 in DNA: TGTGCCAGCAGCAGGAGCGGGGCGCTCACAGATACGCAGTATTTT.

The DNA of the CDR3 is TGCGCCAGCAGCCAAGGTATTAGGGTAGGTCAGCCCCAGCATTTT. It is translated as CASSQGIRVGQPQHF. The V and J genes are TRBV4-3 and TRBJ1-5; D gene unclear. This CDR3 spans 15 amino acids. V was pared by 1 base and J by 6 bases, with 13 bases between. The V gene's germline CDR1 is LGHNA and CDR2 YSLEER.

This chain connects TRBV6-1 to TRBJ1-4; D is possibly TRBD1 (5 bases). Germline V gene sequence: CDR1 MNHNS, CDR2 SASEGT. Trimming stripped 0 bases from V and 3 bases from J, with 11 bases between. The CDR3 totals 16 residues. The DNA of the CDR3 is TGTGCCAGCAGTGAAGCAAGGGGAGGGGCTAATGAAAAACTGTTTTTT. Protein: CASSEARGGANEKLFF.

This rearrangement joins TRBV23-1 to TRBJ1-4; no clear D gene. TRBV23-1 is designated an ORF whose function remains uncertain. The CDR3 extends over 17 amino acids. V was pared by 1 base and J by 0 bases, with 12 bases between. This CDR3 reads CASSQFRRPATNEKLFF. In DNA, the CDR3 is TGCGCCAGCAGTCAATTTAGACGGCCAGCAACTAATGAAAAACTGTTTTTT.

CDR3 amino acids: CASSFLSGFGNIQYF. The CDR3 DNA sequence: TGTGCCAGCAGCTTCCTTTCAGGGTTCGGCAACATTCAGTACTTC. This chain links TRBV5-5 with TRBJ2-4, with D tentatively TRBD1 (5 bases). Trimming took 2 bases from V and 7 from J, leaving 16 bases between them. The CDR3 contains 15 residues. Germline V gene sequence: CDR1 SGHKS, CDR2 YYEKEE (reference sequence).